The sequence of this T cell receptor beta chain was determined in a study of graft-versus-host responses after intestinal transplantation. Across the study: Tacrolimus and steroids were given for roughly 3 years to all recipients after anti-thymocyte globulin induction. Study-level results: Ileal or blood samples showed some GvH clones first, and such clones were also found in recipient marrow.

Sequencing was performed with immunoSEQ multiplex PCR; in TCRdb, only in-frame clones are kept and a portion is missing. This table has about 92,000 clones, around nine tenths appearing once. There are 14 residues in the CDR3. Trimming cost V 3 bases and J 2 bases, with 9 bases left between them. Germline V gives CDR1 SGDLS, CDR2 YYNGEE. A few counts support this clone. What it binds is unknown. The chain uses TRBV9 and TRBJ1-5, with D possibly TRBD1 on 5 matching bases. The source is a human donor who received an intestinal transplant. The sequencing used unstimulated CD8+ T cells sorted from spleen or lymph node cells, collected before intestinal transplant. CDR3 loop: CASSGGGGNQPQHF. Written as DNA, the CDR3 is TGTGCCAGCAGCGGGGGGGGTGGCAATCAGCCCCAGCATTTT.